This T cell receptor (beta chain) is drawn from a study of graft-versus-host responses after intestinal transplantation. Study details: Among the recipients, transplants were multivisceral, liver-intestinal, or isolated intestinal. The recipients all started with anti-thymocyte globulin induction and then took tacrolimus and steroids for around three years.

This clone showed up just once. Its cognate antigen is unknown. Findings of the study overall: Early after transplant, HvG declines were associated with peak levels of circulating GvH clones. Some GvH clones were seen earlier in gut or blood, suggesting intestinal origin.

Assay: immunoSEQ multiplex PCR; the TCRdb copy retains only in-frame clones and omits some. This sample has about 96,000 clones, with roughly 90% found just once. This CDR3 is built from 15 residues. The V gene's germline CDR1 is SGHNT and CDR2 YENEEA. With V trimmed by 0 bases and J by 9 bases, 3 bases remained unmatched. Source: unstimulated CD4+ T cells sorted from spleen or lymph node cells, taken before intestinal transplant. This chain joins TRBV11-3 and TRBJ2-1; TRBD2 matches 12 bases. This TCR was recovered from a human donor who received an intestinal transplant. CDR3 bases: TGTGCCAGCAGCTTAGATGGACTAGCGGGACCTGAGCAGTTCTTC. Protein sequence: CASSLDGLAGPEQFF.